This T cell receptor beta chain was obtained from a study of response to subunit inactivated influenza vaccine. General study results and limits: The study's authors posited that every seasonal influenza vaccination enlists few new T cells.

CDR1 is DFQATT and CDR2 is SNEGSKA in the germline V gene (reference sequence). The V and J ends lost 5 bases and 2 bases respectively, with 22 bases between them. CDR3 length: 17 residues. TCRdb passed the RT-PCR reads through MiXCR, listing each CDR3 protein once. This table has roughly 150,000 distinct CDR3 sequences, approximately 11% appearing once. This clonotype was recorded a few times. Its antigen is currently unknown. This receptor was taken from a man aged 45-65 years who received an inactivated influenza vaccine. V usage is TRBV20-1 and J usage is TRBJ2-4, with a tentative D call TRBD2 (5 bases). The source was non-naive T cells sorted from PBMCs, collected more than 35 days after vaccination. CDR3 coding DNA: TGCAGTGCTCCCCTTAAAACTAGGGTCGGAACCAAAAACATTCAGTACTTC. Its protein product is CSAPLKTRVGTKNIQYF.